The 2 T cell receptor beta chains given below trace back to one sample, sequenced in a study of blood T cell repertoires in COVID-19. Method: immunoSEQ multiplex PCR; TCRdb's copy keeps in-frame clones and lacks some. The data show 55,000 to 75,000 clones, about four fifths seen once. What was sequenced was peripheral blood. The source is a human donor in a cohort sampled during active COVID-19.

This chain links TRBV2 with TRBJ2-3; 9 bases align to TRBD2. There are 14 residues in the CDR3. Trimming took 4 bases from V and 3 from J; bases not matched to a gene: 2. Germline values: CDR1 SNHLY, CDR2 FYNNEI. CDR3 in amino acids: CASSGGLATDTQYF. CDR3 sequence (DNA): TGTGCCAGCAGTGGGGGACTAGCTACAGATACGCAGTATTTT.

The rearrangement joins TRBV10-3 to TRBJ2-1; 11 bases align to TRBD2. This CDR3 has 15 amino acids. Germline loops: CDR1 ENHRY, CDR2 SYGVKD. The J segment lost 10 bases and the V segment lost 2 bases, leaving 7 bases of the junction unmatched. CDR3 in DNA: TGTGCCATCAGTGAGGGGACTAGCGGCAATCAGGAGCAGTTCTTC. It encodes CAISEGTSGNQEQFF.